A single sample gave rise to the 30 T cell receptor beta chains below, sequenced in a study of shared clonotypes between healthy human individuals. Sequencing was performed with immunoSEQ multiplex PCR; in TCRdb, only in-frame clones are kept and a portion is missing. Of 1,500,000 or so clones in the sample, approximately 98.5% were seen once. Sequences were obtained from naive CD4+ T cells sorted from blood. The subset here: CD45RA+ positively selected. The receptors originated from a man younger than 40 in good health.

The genes are TRBV5-1 and TRBJ2-7; TRBD2 matches at 11 bases. Germline loops: CDR1 SGHRS, CDR2 YFSETQ. The CDR3 consists of 15 residues. Trimming removed 2 bases from V and 7 bases from J; junction bases left unmatched: 8. The CDR3 DNA is TGCGCCAGCAGCTTCGAACTAGCGGGAGACGGGGAGCAGTACTTC. Protein product: CASSFELAGDGEQYF.

CDR3 sequence reads: CASSTGYTEAFF. CDR3 nucleotide sequence: TGCGCCAGCAGCACAGGTTACACTGAAGCTTTCTTT. The chain recombines TRBV5-1 with TRBJ1-1, with TRBD1 as a possible D gene (5 bases). Germline CDR1 reads SGHRS; CDR2 reads YFSETQ. This CDR3 has 12 residues. Deletions cut 4 bases from V and 3 bases from J, with 7 bases between.

The rearrangement links TRBV11-2 to TRBJ2-7; possible D gene TRBD2, 5 bases. Trimming stripped 1 base from V and 3 bases from J, with 13 bases between. The CDR3 extends over 15 amino acids. Germline CDR1 and CDR2: SGHAT and FQNNGV. CDR3 protein: CASSLAGGWGYEQYF. The CDR3 region has the DNA TGTGCCAGCAGCTTAGCGGGCGGGTGGGGCTACGAGCAGTACTTC.

This chain uses TRBV28 with TRBJ2-1; 9 bases line up with TRBD2. Germline V gene sequence: CDR1 MDHEN, CDR2 SYDVKM. This CDR3 contains 16 residues. V lost 6 bases and J lost 8; bases outside the gene matches: 14. In DNA, the CDR3 is TGTGCCAGCAGAATAGGGGGGCTAGCGGGATTGTATGAGCAGTTCTTC. Its protein is CASRIGGLAGLYEQFF.

The chain joins TRBV30 to TRBJ1-5, with a possible D match to TRBD1 (5 bases). The CDR3 is 14 residues long. From germline, CDR1 is GTSNPN and CDR2 SVGIG (reference sequence). The ends were cut back, 2 bases at V and 3 bases at J, with 11 bases in the middle. CDR3 residues: CAWSWGSSNQPQHF. CDR3 sequence (DNA): TGTGCCTGGAGTTGGGGCAGTTCCAATCAGCCCCAGCATTTT.

The chain combines TRBV10-3 with TRBJ2-3; TRBD1 is a possible D gene (5 bases). V was shortened by 10 bases and J by 0 bases, with 11 bases between the two germline ends. Germline values: CDR1 ENHRY, CDR2 SYGVKD. The CDR3 totals 13 residues. CDR3 coding DNA: TGTGCCACCGACAGCCGAAGCACAGATACGCAGTATTTT. Translated: CATDSRSTDTQYF.

This chain's CDR3 is CASSSGRHNEQFF. The CDR3 DNA reads as TGCGCCAGCAGCTCGGGGCGGCACAATGAGCAGTTCTTC. V is TRBV10-1 and J is TRBJ2-1, with D perhaps matching TRBD1 or TRBD2 (5 bases each). The CDR3 is 13 amino acids. The ends were cut back, 6 bases at V and 5 bases at J, with 11 bases in the middle. Germline V gene sequence: CDR1 WNHNN, CDR2 SYGVQD (reference sequence).

This clone has only one observation. This chain joins TRBV11-2 and TRBJ2-2; no firm D call. The CDR3 runs to 17 residues. V gave up 8 bases and J gave up 2 bases, with 21 bases separating them. Per germline, CDR1 SGHAT and CDR2 FQNNGV. The CDR3 loop reads CASLTTPWVRNTGELFF. The CDR3 DNA sequence: TGTGCCAGCCTCACAACTCCCTGGGTCCGTAACACCGGGGAGCTGTTTTTT.

The chain has TRBV5-7 and TRBJ2-7, with a weak D call TRBD1 (5 bases). TRBV5-7 is an open reading frame, and its role is uncertain. V was shortened by 2 bases and J by 6 bases, with 12 bases between the two germline ends. This CDR3 comprises 13 residues. The CDR3 here is CASSFRGLCEQYF. DNA for the CDR3: TGTGCCAGCAGCTTTAGGGGTCTTTGCGAGCAGTACTTC.

This chain uses TRBV19 with TRBJ2-5; D may be TRBD2 (6 bases). V was clipped by 3 bases and J by 5 bases, with 13 bases between them. The germline V gene has CDR1 LNHDA and CDR2 SQIVND (reference sequence). The CDR3 is 14 amino acids. The CDR3: CASSISHRGETQYF. In nucleotides, the CDR3 is TGTGCCAGTAGTATTTCCCACCGGGGGGAGACCCAGTACTTC.

The chain carries TRBV11-2 and TRBJ1-3, with TRBD1 identical over 8 bases. J lost 0 bases, V lost 11 bases, and 6 bases had no gene match. Germline V gene sequence: CDR1 SGHAT, CDR2 FQNNGV. CDR3 length equals 14 residues. The CDR3 region is CASGTGLSGNTIYF. In DNA, the CDR3 is TGTGCCTCCGGGACAGGACTCTCTGGAAACACCATATATTTT. Drawing the rest from reference TRBV11-2 and TRBJ1-3, the complete variable domain is EAGVAQSPRYKIIEKRQSVAFWCNPISGHATLYWYQQILGQGPKLLIQFQNNGVVDDSQLPKDRFSAERLKGVDSTLKIQPAKLEDSAVYLCASGTGLSGNTIYFGEGSWLTVV.

This rearrangement joins TRBV27 to TRBJ2-7, with 8 bases aligning to TRBD1. Germline-derived CDR1 and CDR2 are MNHEY and SMNVEV (reference sequence). V lost 3 bases and J lost 3; bases outside the gene matches: 7. CDR3 length: 15 amino acids. As DNA, the CDR3 is TGTGCCAGCAGTTTTCTCGGGACAGGAGACTACGAGCAGTACTTC. It encodes CASSFLGTGDYEQYF.

V and J are TRBV5-1 and TRBJ2-7; 7 positions agree with TRBD1. V dropped 4 bases and J dropped 1; count of bases not matched to a gene: 8. Germline lookup yields CDR1 SGHRS and CDR2 YFSETQ. The CDR3 covers 15 residues. The CDR3 loop is CASSEMTGRSYEQYF. CDR3 nucleotides: TGCGCCAGCAGCGAAATGACAGGGAGATCCTACGAGCAGTACTTC.

The J gene is TRBJ2-7, the V gene TRBV29-1; 7 bases map to TRBD1. Germline lookup yields CDR1 SQVTM and CDR2 ANQGSEA. The CDR3 length is 14 residues. V dropped 6 bases and J dropped 2; count of bases not matched to a gene: 10. CDR3: CSVRILGQAYEQYF. Written as DNA, the CDR3 is TGCAGCGTGCGTATTCTAGGACAGGCCTACGAGCAGTACTTC.

The count of this clone is one. This chain joins TRBV5-1 and TRBJ2-1, with 9 positions matching TRBD2. V lost 2 bases and J lost 0; bases outside the gene matches: 12. From germline, CDR1 is SGHRS and CDR2 YFSETQ. The CDR3 has 19 amino acids. The CDR3 bases are TGCGCCAGCAGCTTTTCAACTAGCGGGCTAAGAAGCTCCTACAATGAGCAGTTCTTC. It translates to CASSFSTSGLRSSYNEQFF.

The CDR3 protein is CAWSSMNTEAFF. In DNA form, the CDR3 reads TGTGCCTGGAGTTCGATGAACACTGAAGCTTTCTTT. The V and J genes are TRBV30 and TRBJ1-1, with unresolved D. Germline values: CDR1 GTSNPN, CDR2 SVGIG (reference sequence). V shed 2 bases and J shed 0 bases, with 4 bases lying between them. The CDR3 has 12 residues.

This clone was detected once. The CDR3 DNA reads as TGTGCCAGCAGCCAAGGACAGGGGAAGGCAGATACGCAGTATTTT. Translating gives CASSQGQGKADTQYF. The rearrangement joins TRBV11-3 to TRBJ2-3, with 9 bases that match TRBD1. The V gene's germline CDR1 is SGHNT and CDR2 YENEEA. V shed 5 bases and J 4 bases; nucleotides not matched to a gene: 7. The CDR3 spans 15 residues.

A note on this clone: Other DNA sequences in this sample translate to the same CDR3. The chain recombines TRBV5-1 with TRBJ2-3; D gene ambiguous. The CDR3 has 13 residues. Germline V gives CDR1 SGHRS, CDR2 YFSETQ. The germline V and J ends were trimmed by 0 bases and 0 bases, with 2 bases remaining between them. The CDR3 DNA sequence: TGCGCCAGCAGCTTGGACAGCACAGATACGCAGTATTTT. Translated, it gives CASSLDSTDTQYF. Based on the CDR3 plus reference TRBV5-1 and TRBJ2-3, the full variable domain is KAGVTQTPRYLIKTRGQQVTLSCSPISGHRSVSWYQQTPGQGLQFLFEYFSETQRNKGNFPGRFSGRQFSNSRSEMNVSTLELGDSALYLCASSLDSTDTQYFGPGTRLTVL.

J is TRBJ2-5 and V is TRBV7-2, with D perhaps TRBD2 (5 bases). CDR3 length equals 13 residues. Trimming cost V 4 bases and J 5 bases, with 11 bases left between them. Germline V CDR1 and CDR2: SGHTA, FQGNSA. CDR3 region: CASSSSSSETQYF. The CDR3 region has the DNA TGTGCCAGCAGCTCTAGCTCGTCGGAGACCCAGTACTTC. The full variable domain, completed using reference TRBV7-2 and TRBJ2-5, is GAGVSQSPSNKVTEKGKDVELRCDPISGHTALYWYRQSLGQGLEFLIYFQGNSAPDKSGLPSDRFSAERTGGSVSTLTIQRTQQEDSAVYLCASSSSSSETQYFGPGTRLLVL.

V gene TRBV27 combines with J gene TRBJ2-2; TRBD2 agrees at 9 bases. Trimming took 7 bases from V and 3 from J; bases not matched to a gene: 12. CDR1 and CDR2 (germline): MNHEY, SMNVEV (reference sequence). The CDR3 loop spans 17 amino acids. CDR3 nucleotide sequence: TGTGCCAGCACGCTCATAGCGGGAGCGTTGTACACCGGGGAGCTGTTTTTT. Translated: CASTLIAGALYTGELFF.

The chain employs TRBV9 and TRBJ2-1; D gene uncertain. Germline V gene data show CDR1 as SGDLS and CDR2 as YYNGEE. The CDR3 sequence is 16 residues long. Trimming cost V 0 bases and J 0 bases, with 10 bases left between them. This chain's CDR3 is CASSVASRSSYNEQFF. CDR3 DNA: TGTGCCAGCAGCGTAGCCTCTAGGAGCTCCTACAATGAGCAGTTCTTC.

This chain connects TRBV5-1 to TRBJ2-2; 8 bases agree with TRBD1. There are 15 residues in the CDR3. Germline CDR1 SGHRS, CDR2 YFSETQ. The junction had 4 bases not matched to a gene; V was cut back by 0 bases and J by 6 bases. The DNA of the CDR3 is TGCGCCAGCAGCTTGGGCCAGGGGGCTGCCGGGGAGCTGTTTTTT. Translation gives CASSLGQGAAGELFF. Full variable domain (remainder filled in from reference TRBV5-1 and TRBJ2-2): KAGVTQTPRYLIKTRGQQVTLSCSPISGHRSVSWYQQTPGQGLQFLFEYFSETQRNKGNFPGRFSGRQFSNSRSEMNVSTLELGDSALYLCASSLGQGAAGELFFGEGSRLTVL.

Remarks on this clone: Other DNA sequences of this sample code for an identical CDR3. The chain combines TRBV9 with TRBJ2-7; the match to TRBD1 covers 10 bases. There are 15 residues in the CDR3. J lost 4 bases, V lost 0 bases, and 4 bases had no gene match. Looked up from germline, CDR1 is SGDLS and CDR2 is YYNGEE. CDR3 protein: CASSVAGTGAYEQYF. DNA of the CDR3: TGTGCCAGCAGCGTAGCCGGGACAGGGGCTTACGAGCAGTACTTC.

J is TRBJ2-7 and V is TRBV9; unclear D gene. Deletions cut 4 bases from V and 2 bases from J, with 19 bases between. The CDR3 contains 16 residues. Germline CDR1 is SGDLS and CDR2 is YYNGEE. CDR3 region: CASSPRGDPETYEQYF. In DNA form, the CDR3 reads TGTGCCAGCAGCCCCCGAGGTGACCCAGAGACCTACGAGCAGTACTTC.

The gene calls are TRBV25-1 and TRBJ2-1, with TRBD2 matching over 11 bases. J was trimmed by 5 bases and V by 8 bases; bases with no gene match: 11. The germline CDR1 and CDR2 sequences are MGHDK and SYGVNS. The CDR3 sequence is 16 residues long. The CDR3 region has the DNA TGTGCCAGCGGGAGACTCGGGACTAGCGGAAACAATGAGCAGTTCTTC. Its translation is CASGRLGTSGNNEQFF.

The rearrangement uses TRBV28 and TRBJ2-7; 8 positions match TRBD1. This CDR3 is built from 15 residues. The ends lost 2 bases at V and 4 bases at J; junction bases unmatched: 7. Per germline, CDR1 MDHEN and CDR2 SYDVKM. The DNA for the CDR3 is TGTGCCAGCAGTTTACTGGACAGGGCCTCATACGAGCAGTACTTC. It specifies CASSLLDRASYEQYF.

The chain employs TRBV18 and TRBJ2-7; D is perhaps TRBD1 (6 bases). Germline CDR1 KGHSH, CDR2 LQKENI. The CDR3 sequence is 15 residues long. Trimming took off 1 base at V and 3 bases at J, with 13 bases between the two ends. DNA for the CDR3: TGTGCCAGCTCACCACTTTCCGCACAGGGCTACGAGCAGTACTTC. It encodes CASSPLSAQGYEQYF.

The rearrangement joins TRBV14 to TRBJ2-7, with D maybe TRBD2 (5 bases). Germline assignment: CDR1 SGHDN and CDR2 FVKESK. V gave up 4 bases and J gave up 0 bases, with 10 bases separating them. The CDR3 consists of 14 residues. Here the CDR3 reads CASSLTRSSYEQYF. In DNA form, the CDR3 reads TGTGCCAGCAGCCTCACTAGGAGCTCCTACGAGCAGTACTTC.

The J gene is TRBJ1-4, the V gene TRBV9; no definite D call. Germline V gene lookup returns CDR1 SGDLS and CDR2 YYNGEE. The CDR3 sequence is 16 residues long. V lost 0 bases and J lost 0, with 9 bases in between. CDR3 nucleotide sequence: TGTGCCAGCAGCGTAGAGGGAGGAGCAACTAATGAAAAACTGTTTTTT. As protein: CASSVEGGATNEKLFF.

The V call is TRBV7-3, the J call TRBJ1-1; 7 nucleotides line up with TRBD1. This CDR3 spans 13 amino acids. V lost 3 bases, J lost 7 bases, and 5 bases stayed unmatched. Germline lookup yields CDR1 SGHTA and CDR2 FQGTGA. Here the CDR3 reads CASSFGTAYEAFF. DNA of the CDR3: TGTGCCAGCAGCTTCGGGACAGCCTATGAAGCTTTCTTT.